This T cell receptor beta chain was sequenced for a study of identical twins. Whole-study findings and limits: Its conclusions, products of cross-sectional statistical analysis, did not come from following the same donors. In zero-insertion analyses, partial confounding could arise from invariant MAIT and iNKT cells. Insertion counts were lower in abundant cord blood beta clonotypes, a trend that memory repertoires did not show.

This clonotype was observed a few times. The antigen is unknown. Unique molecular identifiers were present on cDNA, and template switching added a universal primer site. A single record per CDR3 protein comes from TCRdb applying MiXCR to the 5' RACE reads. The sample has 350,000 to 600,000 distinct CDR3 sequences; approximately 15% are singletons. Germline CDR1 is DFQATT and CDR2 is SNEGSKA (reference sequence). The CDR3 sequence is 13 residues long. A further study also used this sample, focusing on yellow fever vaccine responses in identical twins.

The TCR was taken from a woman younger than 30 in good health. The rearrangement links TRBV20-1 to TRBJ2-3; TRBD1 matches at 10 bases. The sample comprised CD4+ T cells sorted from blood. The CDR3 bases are TGCAGGGCGGGACAGGGGCGGACAGATACGCAGTATTTT. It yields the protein CRAGQGRTDTQYF.